This is a list of T cell receptor beta chains from one sample in a study of Ad26.COV2.S vaccination and SARS-CoV-2 variants. Profiled with immunoSEQ multiplex PCR; TCRdb holds only in-frame clones, not every one. The repertoire consists of fewer than 400,000 clones, with about 82% occurring once and the leading ten covering 2.1%. The source material was peripheral blood, sampled in a trial of Ad26.COV2.S vaccine versus placebo. The source of these receptors is a person between 18 and 65 years old who received the Ad26.COV2.S COVID-19 vaccine or a placebo. The CDR3 runs from the conserved cysteine through the conserved F or W. The D gene is left open where the match is weak. A clone size is listed for some rows: how often the clone was seen (once, few, many), or a class if it is expanded.

d_call: NA; clone_size: NA; j_call: TRBJ2-7; cdr3_length: 12; v_call: TRBV12-5; cdr3_aa: CASVGGDYEQYF; cdr3_nt: TGTGCTAGTGTCGGGGGTGACTACGAGCAGTACTTC
d_call: NA; clone_size: NA; j_call: TRBJ2-5; cdr3_length: 17; v_call: TRBV7-9; cdr3_aa: CASSFLIADRRGETQYF; cdr3_nt: TGTGCCAGCAGCTTCCTCATCGCCGACAGGAGAGGAGAGACCCAGTACTTC
d_call: TRBD2; clone_size: NA; j_call: TRBJ2-1; cdr3_length: 15; v_call: TRBV7-3; cdr3_aa: CASSETSGGPTEQFF; cdr3_nt: TGTGCCAGCAGCGAGACTAGCGGGGGGCCTACTGAGCAGTTCTTC
d_call: NA; clone_size: NA; j_call: TRBJ2-7; cdr3_length: 13; v_call: TRBV29-1; cdr3_aa: CSVDTGTRYEQYF; cdr3_nt: TGCAGCGTTGACACCGGGACACGTTACGAGCAGTACTTC
d_call: TRBD2; clone_size: NA; j_call: TRBJ2-1; cdr3_length: 12; v_call: TRBV3-1/TRBV3-2; cdr3_aa: CASSQGSGIQFF; cdr3_nt: TGTGCCAGCAGCCAAGGTAGCGGGATCCAGTTCTTC
d_call: NA; clone_size: once; j_call: TRBJ1-5; cdr3_length: 13; v_call: TRBV28; cdr3_aa: CASGGVSNQPQHF; cdr3_nt: TGTGCCAGCGGGGGGGTTAGCAATCAGCCCCAGCATTTT
d_call: NA; clone_size: NA; j_call: TRBJ1-5; cdr3_length: 15; v_call: TRBV9; cdr3_aa: CASSVQGRPNQPQHF; cdr3_nt: TGTGCCAGCAGCGTACAGGGGCGCCCCAATCAGCCCCAGCATTTT
d_call: NA; clone_size: NA; j_call: TRBJ2-6; cdr3_length: 13; v_call: TRBV5-1; cdr3_aa: CASSLTGANVLTF; cdr3_nt: TGCGCCAGCAGCCTTACTGGGGCCAACGTCCTGACTTTC
d_call: TRBD1; clone_size: NA; j_call: TRBJ1-3; cdr3_length: 19; v_call: TRBV18; cdr3_aa: CASSRTGTGGADSGNTIYF; cdr3_nt: TGTGCCAGCTCACGGACCGGGACAGGGGGCGCGGACTCTGGAAACACCATATATTTT
d_call: NA; clone_size: once; j_call: TRBJ2-7; cdr3_length: 13; v_call: TRBV5-1; cdr3_aa: CASSPLGKNEQYF; cdr3_nt: TGCGCCAGCAGCCCCCTAGGGAAGAACGAGCAGTACTTC
d_call: NA; clone_size: NA; j_call: TRBJ1-5; cdr3_length: 14; v_call: TRBV4-1; cdr3_aa: CASSQWGSNQPQHF; cdr3_nt: TGCGCCAGCAGCCAATGGGGTAGCAATCAGCCCCAGCATTTT
d_call: NA; clone_size: NA; j_call: TRBJ2-3; cdr3_length: 13; v_call: TRBV24-1; cdr3_aa: CATSALRRDTQYF; cdr3_nt: TGTGCCACCAGTGCCTTACGGCGAGATACGCAGTATTTT
d_call: NA; clone_size: NA; j_call: TRBJ1-6; cdr3_length: 14; v_call: TRBV5-1; cdr3_aa: CASSLGAHNSPLHF; cdr3_nt: TGCGCCAGCAGCTTAGGGGCACATAATTCACCCCTCCACTTT
d_call: NA; clone_size: NA; j_call: TRBJ1-6; cdr3_length: 12; v_call: TRBV19; cdr3_aa: CASSQWNSPLHF; cdr3_nt: TGTGCCAGTAGTCAATGGAATTCACCCCTCCACTTT
d_call: NA; clone_size: NA; j_call: TRBJ1-4; cdr3_length: 16; v_call: TRBV10-2; cdr3_aa: CASSESVGQLGEKLFF; cdr3_nt: TGCGCCAGCAGTGAGTCGGTTGGACAGTTAGGAGAAAAACTGTTTTTT
d_call: NA; clone_size: NA; j_call: TRBJ2-7; cdr3_length: 12; v_call: TRBV12-3/TRBV12-4; cdr3_aa: CASSLGASGQYF; cdr3_nt: TGTGCCAGCAGTTTGGGGGCCTCTGGGCAGTACTTC
d_call: TRBD1; clone_size: once; j_call: TRBJ2-6; cdr3_length: 17; v_call: TRBV3-1/TRBV3-2; cdr3_aa: CASSQGTGGLGANVLTF; cdr3_nt: TGTGCCAGCAGCCAAGGGACAGGGGGCCTCGGGGCCAACGTCCTGACTTTC
d_call: NA; clone_size: NA; j_call: TRBJ1-2; cdr3_length: 16; v_call: TRBV14; cdr3_aa: CASSQVNLEGGYGYTF; cdr3_nt: TGTGCCAGCAGCCAAGTTAATCTGGAGGGGGGCTATGGCTACACCTTC
d_call: NA; clone_size: NA; j_call: TRBJ1-6; cdr3_length: 14; v_call: TRBV6-1; cdr3_aa: CASSEAGPVSPLHF; cdr3_nt: TGTGCCAGCAGTGAAGCGGGTCCCGTTTCACCCCTCCACTTT
d_call: NA; clone_size: NA; j_call: TRBJ2-7; cdr3_length: 11; v_call: TRBV11-2; cdr3_aa: CASSRRVEQYF; cdr3_nt: TGTGCCAGCAGCCGCCGTGTCGAGCAGTACTTC
d_call: NA; clone_size: NA; j_call: TRBJ2-7; cdr3_length: 15; v_call: TRBV9; cdr3_aa: CASSEDASGAYEQYF; cdr3_nt: TGTGCCAGCAGCGAGGATGCAAGCGGCGCCTACGAGCAGTACTTC
d_call: NA; clone_size: NA; j_call: TRBJ2-3; cdr3_length: 16; v_call: TRBV7-6; cdr3_aa: CASSLSGAKSTDTQYF; cdr3_nt: TGTGCCAGCAGCTTATCGGGAGCAAAGAGCACAGATACGCAGTATTTT
d_call: NA; clone_size: NA; j_call: TRBJ1-2; cdr3_length: 15; v_call: TRBV25-1; cdr3_aa: CASSPPGQTDYGYTF; cdr3_nt: TGTGCCAGCTCTCCTCCGGGGCAAACGGACTATGGCTACACCTTC
d_call: NA; clone_size: NA; j_call: TRBJ1-1; cdr3_length: 13; v_call: TRBV7-8; cdr3_aa: CASSLVARSEAFF; cdr3_nt: TGTGCCAGCAGCTTAGTGGCGAGGTCTGAAGCTTTCTTT
d_call: NA; clone_size: once; j_call: TRBJ1-1; cdr3_length: 13; v_call: TRBV5-1; cdr3_aa: CASSLRGNTEAFF; cdr3_nt: TGCGCCAGCAGCTTGAGGGGTAACACTGAAGCTTTCTTT
d_call: TRBD1; clone_size: NA; j_call: TRBJ1-1; cdr3_length: 18; v_call: TRBV4-1; cdr3_aa: CASSQIIASTGGQTEAFF; cdr3_nt: TGCGCCAGCAGCCAGATTATTGCGTCGACAGGGGGCCAAACTGAAGCTTTCTTT
d_call: NA; clone_size: NA; j_call: TRBJ2-1; cdr3_length: 11; v_call: TRBV28; cdr3_aa: CASGEGLEQFF; cdr3_nt: TGTGCCAGCGGGGAAGGACTAGAGCAGTTCTTC
d_call: TRBD1; clone_size: NA; j_call: TRBJ1-5; cdr3_length: 19; v_call: TRBV15; cdr3_aa: CATSRFPDRDEDGNQPQHF; cdr3_nt: TGTGCCACCAGCAGATTTCCGGACAGGGATGAAGATGGCAATCAGCCCCAGCATTTT
d_call: TRBD1; clone_size: NA; j_call: TRBJ2-7; cdr3_length: 15; v_call: TRBV7-9; cdr3_aa: CASSLARTGGREQYF; cdr3_nt: TGTGCCAGCAGCTTAGCACGGACAGGGGGTAGGGAGCAGTACTTC
d_call: TRBD1; clone_size: NA; j_call: TRBJ2-7; cdr3_length: 16; v_call: TRBV11-2; cdr3_aa: CASSPTGTGGFYEQYF; cdr3_nt: TGTGCCAGCAGCCCAACCGGGACAGGGGGTTTCTACGAGCAGTACTTC
d_call: TRBD1; clone_size: NA; j_call: TRBJ1-1; cdr3_length: 15; v_call: TRBV9; cdr3_aa: CASSMTGGFLSEAFF; cdr3_nt: TGTGCCAGCAGCATGACAGGGGGCTTTCTGTCTGAAGCTTTCTTT
d_call: NA; clone_size: NA; j_call: TRBJ2-5; cdr3_length: 14; v_call: TRBV6-1; cdr3_aa: CASSRTVKQETQYF; cdr3_nt: TGTGCCAGCAGCAGGACAGTAAAGCAAGAGACCCAGTACTTC
d_call: NA; clone_size: NA; j_call: TRBJ1-4; cdr3_length: 16; v_call: TRBV30; cdr3_aa: CAWGPFGGSTNEKLFF; cdr3_nt: TGTGCCTGGGGGCCATTCGGGGGATCAACTAATGAAAAACTGTTTTTT
d_call: TRBD1; clone_size: NA; j_call: TRBJ1-6; cdr3_length: 12; v_call: TRBV6-1; cdr3_aa: CASSDPGTEFHF; cdr3_nt: TGTGCCAGCAGTGATCCCGGGACAGAGTTTCACTTT
d_call: NA; clone_size: once; j_call: TRBJ1-2; cdr3_length: 15; v_call: TRBV19; cdr3_aa: CASSQAGAGNYGYTF; cdr3_nt: TGTGCCAGTAGTCAGGCAGGGGCTGGTAACTATGGCTACACCTTC
d_call: TRBD1; clone_size: NA; j_call: TRBJ1-6; cdr3_length: 15; v_call: TRBV3-1/TRBV3-2; cdr3_aa: CASSPQDRVGSPLHF; cdr3_nt: TGTGCCAGCAGCCCTCAAGACAGGGTAGGTTCACCCCTCCACTTT
d_call: NA; clone_size: NA; j_call: TRBJ1-2; cdr3_length: 13; v_call: TRBV7-2; cdr3_aa: CASSRLRTLGYTF; cdr3_nt: TGTGCCAGCAGCCGACTAAGGACCTTAGGCTACACCTTC
d_call: NA; clone_size: NA; j_call: TRBJ1-6; cdr3_length: 15; v_call: TRBV5-4; cdr3_aa: CASSPRGTGNSPLHF; cdr3_nt: TGTGCCAGCAGCCCGCGGGGGACGGGGAATTCACCCCTCCACTTT
d_call: TRBD1; clone_size: NA; j_call: TRBJ2-5; cdr3_length: 13; v_call: TRBV5-1; cdr3_aa: CASSLGQGETQYF; cdr3_nt: TGCGCCAGCAGCCTTGGACAGGGGGAGACCCAGTACTTC
d_call: NA; clone_size: NA; j_call: TRBJ1-1; cdr3_length: 14; v_call: TRBV28; cdr3_aa: CASVASGMNTETFF; cdr3_nt: TGTGCCAGCGTCGCATCGGGAATGAACACTGAAACTTTCTTT
d_call: NA; clone_size: NA; j_call: TRBJ2-3; cdr3_length: 17; v_call: TRBV29-1; cdr3_aa: CSVEDAGNTSPTDTQYF; cdr3_nt: TGCAGCGTTGAAGATGCCGGGAACACCTCTCCCACAGATACGCAGTATTTT
d_call: TRBD1; clone_size: NA; j_call: TRBJ2-1; cdr3_length: 12; v_call: TRBV28; cdr3_aa: CASSPDGTGEFF; cdr3_nt: TGTGCCAGCAGTCCCGACGGGACAGGGGAGTTCTTC
d_call: NA; clone_size: once; j_call: TRBJ1-4; cdr3_length: 17; v_call: TRBV18; cdr3_aa: CASSPDRGRTANEKLFF; cdr3_nt: TGTGCCAGCTCACCCGACCGGGGGAGGACGGCTAATGAAAAACTGTTTTTT
d_call: NA; clone_size: NA; j_call: TRBJ2-1; cdr3_length: 19; v_call: TRBV7-2; cdr3_aa: CASSLPTRQGGRDYNEQFF; cdr3_nt: TGTGCCAGCAGCTTACCAACACGACAGGGAGGGAGAGACTACAATGAGCAGTTCTTC
d_call: TRBD1; clone_size: NA; j_call: TRBJ2-7; cdr3_length: 14; v_call: TRBV6-5; cdr3_aa: CASSYLGQGGEQYF; cdr3_nt: TGTGCCAGCAGTTACCTGGGACAGGGAGGCGAGCAGTACTTC